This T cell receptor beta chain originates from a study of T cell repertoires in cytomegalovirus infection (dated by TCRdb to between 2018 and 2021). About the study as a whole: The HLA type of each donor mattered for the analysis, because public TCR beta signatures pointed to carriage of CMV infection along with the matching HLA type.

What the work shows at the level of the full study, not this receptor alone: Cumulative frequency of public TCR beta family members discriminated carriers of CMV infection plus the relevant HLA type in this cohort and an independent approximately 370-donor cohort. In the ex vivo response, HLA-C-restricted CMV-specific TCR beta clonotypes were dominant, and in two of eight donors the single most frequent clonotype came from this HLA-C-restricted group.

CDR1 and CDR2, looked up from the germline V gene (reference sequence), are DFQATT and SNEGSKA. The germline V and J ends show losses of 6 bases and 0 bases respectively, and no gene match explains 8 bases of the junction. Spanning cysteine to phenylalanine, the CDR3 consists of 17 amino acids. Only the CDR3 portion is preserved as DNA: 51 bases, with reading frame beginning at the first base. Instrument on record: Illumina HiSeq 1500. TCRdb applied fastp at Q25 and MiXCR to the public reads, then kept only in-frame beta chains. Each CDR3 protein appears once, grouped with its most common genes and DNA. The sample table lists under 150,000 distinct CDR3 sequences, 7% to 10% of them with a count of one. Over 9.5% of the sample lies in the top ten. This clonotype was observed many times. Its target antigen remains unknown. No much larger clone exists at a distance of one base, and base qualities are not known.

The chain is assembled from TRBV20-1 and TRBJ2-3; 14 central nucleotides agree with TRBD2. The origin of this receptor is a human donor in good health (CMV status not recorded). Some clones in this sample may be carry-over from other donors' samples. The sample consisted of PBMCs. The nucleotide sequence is TGCAGTGCGCCTCGACTAGCGGGGGGGCTGAGCACAGATACGCAGTATTTT. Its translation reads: CSAPRLAGGLSTDTQYF.